This TCR beta chain was identified during a study of blood T cell repertoires in COVID-19. Study at large: COVID-19 samples from acute and convalescent phases originated in the United States, Italy and Spain. PBMCs, B-cell-depleted T cells, or T cells were the source of the cDNA or gDNA that made up the material.

The junction had 8 bases not matched to a gene; V was cut back by 1 base and J by 5 bases. The CDR3 loop spans 17 amino acids. CDR1 and CDR2 (germline): SGHTA, FQGNSA. Profiling relied on immunoSEQ multiplex PCR, and the TCRdb table lists in-frame clones only, not all of them. The data hold more than 130,000 clones, with around nine tenths observed a single time. Sequenced material: peripheral blood. The clonotype was recovered from a woman aged 40 to 50 with acute or convalescent COVID-19. The chain recombines TRBV7-2 with TRBJ2-5; 12 bases map to TRBD2. The CDR3 DNA reads as TGTGCCAGCAGCTTAGGAGGGCTAGCGGGAGGGCCGGAGACCCAGTACTTC. Amino acids: CASSLGGLAGGPETQYF.